A selection of T cell receptor beta chains follows, all from one sample in a study of T cell responses to AZD1222 COVID-19 vaccine. The method was immunoSEQ multiplex PCR; TCRdb's version includes in-frame clones alone and lacks a portion of them. The repertoire includes under 35,000 clones, roughly nine tenths of them detected once, and over 40% sits in the top ten. The sample here was peripheral blood, taken on day 0 of AZD1222 vaccination. The receptors were gathered from an adult in good health. Each CDR3 is given with its conserved first and last residue. A D gene is named only where the DNA matches it firmly. Rows give clone size only sometimes, using once, few, many, or a class for an expanded clone.

DNA: TGTGCCAGCAGTCTGGACAAGAACACTGAAGCTTTCTTT
CDR3: CASSLDKNTEAFF
V: TRBV28
D: NA
J: TRBJ1-1
size: NA

DNA: TGTGCCATCCCCGGCGTAGGGGGGGACTATGGCTACACCTTC
CDR3: CAIPGVGGDYGYTF
V: TRBV2
D: NA
J: TRBJ1-2
size: once

DNA: TGTGCCAGCAGCTTTCACAGGGAGCGGGAGCAGTACTTC
CDR3: CASSFHREREQYF
V: TRBV7-2
D: NA
J: TRBJ2-7
size: NA

DNA: TGTGCCAGCAGCCCCCAACAGAGACTAGCGCCGAACACCGGGGAGCTGTTTTTT
CDR3: CASSPQQRLAPNTGELFF
V: TRBV4-2
D: TRBD2
J: TRBJ2-2
size: NA

DNA: TGCGCCAGCAGCCAAGTTGCAAGTGAAAACGTAGCTTTCTTT
CDR3: CASSQVASENVAFF
V: TRBV4-1
D: NA
J: TRBJ1-1
size: NA

DNA: TGTGCTAGTGGTTTAGACGGGGCCAATCAGCCCCAGCATTTT
CDR3: CASGLDGANQPQHF
V: TRBV12-5
D: NA
J: TRBJ1-5
size: few

DNA: TGTGCCAGCAGCCTCTCCCTGGGACTAGCGGGGGTTACAGATACGCAGTATTTT
CDR3: CASSLSLGLAGVTDTQYF
V: TRBV9
D: TRBD2
J: TRBJ2-3
size: NA

DNA: TGTGCCAGCAGCTTCGGGGGGAGACTCTCTGGAAACACCATATATTTT
CDR3: CASSFGGRLSGNTIYF
V: TRBV5-4
D: NA
J: TRBJ1-3
size: NA

DNA: TGCGCCAGCAGCTGGGGAGGCCAGGGTCCCCGAGGCACTGAAGCTTTCTTT
CDR3: CASSWGGQGPRGTEAFF
V: TRBV5-1
D: NA
J: TRBJ1-1
size: NA

DNA: TGTGCCAGCAGTTTCCCCTCCTATAATTCACCCCTCCACTTT
CDR3: CASSFPSYNSPLHF
V: TRBV6-2/TRBV6-3
D: NA
J: TRBJ1-6
size: NA

DNA: TGTGCCAGCAGCGCGAGAAGGGTAGATGAAAAACTGTTTTTT
CDR3: CASSARRVDEKLFF
V: TRBV7-9
D: NA
J: TRBJ1-4
size: once

DNA: TGCGCCAGCAGCTCTGACAGTCCGAACACCGGGGAGCTGTTTTTT
CDR3: CASSSDSPNTGELFF
V: TRBV5-1
D: NA
J: TRBJ2-2
size: few

DNA: TGCGCCAGCAGTATGATAGGGGGGAACGAGCAGTACTTC
CDR3: CASSMIGGNEQYF
V: TRBV5-1
D: NA
J: TRBJ2-7
size: NA

DNA: TGCGCCAGCAGCTTGGCTAGCGGGCTCTCCTACGAGCAGTACTTC
CDR3: CASSLASGLSYEQYF
V: TRBV5-1
D: TRBD2
J: TRBJ2-7
size: NA

DNA: TGTGCCAGCATTCCCGGGGGGGTCTACAATGAGCAGTTCTTC
CDR3: CASIPGGVYNEQFF
V: TRBV28
D: TRBD2
J: TRBJ2-1
size: NA

DNA: TGTGCCAGCAGCTTGGAAGGACCCTACGAGCAGTACTTC
CDR3: CASSLEGPYEQYF
V: TRBV7-2
D: NA
J: TRBJ2-7
size: few

DNA: TGTGCCAGCAGCTTCGGGGCGAACACTGAAGCTTTCTTT
CDR3: CASSFGANTEAFF
V: TRBV11-3
D: NA
J: TRBJ1-1
size: few

DNA: TGTGCCAGTACGAAGGGGGGCAGTTCTAACTATGGCTACACCTTC
CDR3: CASTKGGSSNYGYTF
V: TRBV19
D: NA
J: TRBJ1-2
size: few

DNA: TGTGCCAGCAGCCGGGACGGCCGGACCGGGGAGCTGTTTTTT
CDR3: CASSRDGRTGELFF
V: TRBV14
D: NA
J: TRBJ2-2
size: once

DNA: TGTGCCAGCAGCTTGCCCCGCAACACCATATATTTT
CDR3: CASSLPRNTIYF
V: TRBV5-6
D: NA
J: TRBJ1-3
size: NA

DNA: TGTGCCAGCAGTTTTAGACACCGGGACACCATATATTTT
CDR3: CASSFRHRDTIYF
V: TRBV27
D: NA
J: TRBJ1-3
size: NA

DNA: TGCGCCAGCAGCTTGGTTAGAGCTACTCAAGAGACCCAGTACTTC
CDR3: CASSLVRATQETQYF
V: TRBV5-1
D: NA
J: TRBJ2-5
size: NA

DNA: TGCGCCAGCAGCCAAGTGTCCCGGGCAGTCCATGGCTACACCTTC
CDR3: CASSQVSRAVHGYTF
V: TRBV4-3
D: NA
J: TRBJ1-2
size: NA

DNA: TGCGCCAGCAGCTTGGAGGGATATAGCAATCAGCCCCAGCATTTT
CDR3: CASSLEGYSNQPQHF
V: TRBV5-1
D: NA
J: TRBJ1-5
size: NA

DNA: TGTGCCAGCCAACAAAAGCGGACAGGGGAATTTAGTAATTCACCCCTCCACTTT
CDR3: CASQQKRTGEFSNSPLHF
V: TRBV13
D: TRBD1
J: TRBJ1-6
size: NA

DNA: TGTGCCAGCAGCCTGAACTCGCCCGGGGAGCTGTTTTTT
CDR3: CASSLNSPGELFF
V: TRBV5-4
D: NA
J: TRBJ2-2
size: NA

DNA: TGCAGCGCCGCGTCGCGGGGAAAAGAGACCCAGTACTTC
CDR3: CSAASRGKETQYF
V: TRBV29-1
D: NA
J: TRBJ2-5
size: few

DNA: TGTGCCAGCAGCCGGGGCGGTCTCCCTTATGGCTACACCTTC
CDR3: CASSRGGLPYGYTF
V: TRBV5-6
D: NA
J: TRBJ1-2
size: once

DNA: TGTGCCAGCAGCTTAGAAAAGGGGCCTGAAAAACTGTTTTTT
CDR3: CASSLEKGPEKLFF
V: TRBV7-2
D: NA
J: TRBJ1-4
size: NA

DNA: TGCAGCCGAGGGGGGGAAGGGGAGACCCAGTACTTC
CDR3: CSRGGEGETQYF
V: TRBV29-1
D: NA
J: TRBJ2-5
size: NA

DNA: TGTGCCAGCGGTTCAGGGGGCGCGGGCAGACAGCCCCAGCATTTT
CDR3: CASGSGGAGRQPQHF
V: TRBV6-6
D: TRBD1
J: TRBJ1-5
size: NA

DNA: TGTGCCAGCAGGAGGGGGGAAATCAATGGCTACACCTTC
CDR3: CASRRGEINGYTF
V: TRBV9
D: NA
J: TRBJ1-2
size: NA

DNA: TGTGCCAGCAGCGTCGACGGGGGCGGATATTTACCCCTCCACTTT
CDR3: CASSVDGGGYLPLHF
V: TRBV9
D: NA
J: TRBJ1-6
size: NA

DNA: TGCGCCAGCAGTTCTCGGGACAGGAATGAAAAACTGTTTTTT
CDR3: CASSSRDRNEKLFF
V: TRBV5-1
D: TRBD1
J: TRBJ1-4
size: NA

DNA: TGTGCCAGCAGCTTGGAGGGGCCCGGAAACACCATATATTTT
CDR3: CASSLEGPGNTIYF
V: TRBV5-6
D: NA
J: TRBJ1-3
size: NA

DNA: TGTGCCATCAGTGTGGTCGGAGGCAATTCACCCCTCCACTTT
CDR3: CAISVVGGNSPLHF
V: TRBV10-3
D: NA
J: TRBJ1-6
size: NA

DNA: TGCGCCAGCCTGGGGGACAGGGCTGGGGCCAACGTCCTGACTTTC
CDR3: CASLGDRAGANVLTF
V: TRBV10-2
D: TRBD1
J: TRBJ2-6
size: NA

DNA: TGTGCCACCAGTGATTCACGTCGAGGGGCCGGGCAAGAGACCCAGTACTTC
CDR3: CATSDSRRGAGQETQYF
V: TRBV24-1
D: NA
J: TRBJ2-5
size: NA